This is a list of T cell receptor beta chains from one sample in a study of blood T cell repertoires in COVID-19. Clones were sequenced by immunoSEQ multiplex PCR, and TCRdb holds only the in-frame ones, with some missing. The sample contains more than 95,000 clones, about 90% of which appear only once. The sequencing sample was made of peripheral blood. These receptors all come from a human donor in a cohort sampled during active COVID-19. Each CDR3 is given with its conserved first and last residue. The listing skips clone size in some rows; elsewhere it reads once, few, many or a size class.

TRBV5-1	TRBJ2-3	18	NA	CASSLGLAGGPSTDTQYF
TRBV9	TRBJ1-4	15	NA	CASSVAAGEGEKLFF
TRBV20-1	TRBJ2-3	17	NA	CSASLPPGQGITDTQYF
TRBV4-1	TRBJ2-6	18	NA	CASSQRDRVESGANVLTF
TRBV24-1	TRBJ2-5	15	once	CATSDLASGFGTQYF
TRBV30	TRBJ2-1	16	NA	CAWIPRGPSSYNEQFF
TRBV9	TRBJ2-3	16	NA	CASSVAPGYGSDTQYF
TRBV6-5	TRBJ1-2	13	NA	CASSYSIREGYTF
TRBV9	TRBJ2-2	16	NA	CASSVLSGGLTGELFF
TRBV29-1	TRBJ2-3	14	NA	CSAGLAGGRDTQYF
TRBV7-7	TRBJ2-1	14	NA	CASSSGGAYNEQFF
TRBV9	TRBJ2-5	14	NA	CASSVDGGAETQYF
TRBV7-9	TRBJ1-1	14	NA	CASSLRDRGVEAFF
TRBV6-4	TRBJ1-5	18	NA	CASSDKAWTGVLDQPQHF
TRBV7-9	TRBJ2-5	13	NA	CASSLAGVETQYF
TRBV6-1	TRBJ2-3	15	few	CASSETSGGADTQYF
TRBV2	TRBJ1-1	14	NA	CASSERDRYTEAFF
TRBV19	TRBJ2-7	14	few	CASSIGQGTYEQYF
TRBV5-1	TRBJ1-3	16	once	CASSPGTGTAGNTIYF
TRBV28	TRBJ2-7	15	few	CASSLQRDRIYEQYF
TRBV7-7	TRBJ2-2	15	NA	CASSSGRANTGELFF
TRBV7-9	TRBJ1-1	13	NA	CASRIYRDTEAFF
TRBV28	TRBJ1-1	14	NA	CASSFLDRDTEAFF
TRBV2	TRBJ2-5	14	NA	CASRGLAGQETQYF
TRBV5-4	TRBJ1-5	15	NA	CASSLGGGSNQPQHF
TRBV18	TRBJ1-4	17	NA	CASSPRTGVGTNEKLFF
TRBV2	TRBJ2-5	15	NA	CASSDPGLPVETQYF
TRBV2	TRBJ1-2	15	NA	CASSARDRANYGYTF
TRBV5-1	TRBJ2-7	15	NA	CASSLGQQSSYEQYF
TRBV12-5	TRBJ2-3	14	NA	CASGLSGSTDTQYF
TRBV10-1	TRBJ2-7	15	NA	CASSEAGVGSYEQYF
TRBV6-2/TRBV6-3	TRBJ2-1	17	NA	CASSSLEASVPYNEQFF
TRBV10-3	TRBJ2-7	16	NA	CAISESLGDRGHEQYF
TRBV5-3	TRBJ1-1	13	NA	CARSRREGTEAFF
TRBV19	TRBJ2-3	14	NA	CASSIRDRGDTQYF
TRBV10-2	TRBJ2-3	16	NA	CASSDLTGKATDTQYF
TRBV4-1	TRBJ2-3	15	NA	CASSQRDSSTDTQYF
TRBV5-1	TRBJ2-1	16	NA	CASSLVGTSGYNEQFF
TRBV5-4	TRBJ1-1	15	NA	CASSLGTRVATEAFF
TRBV9	TRBJ1-2	16	NA	CASSITRGGRNYGYTF
TRBV9	TRBJ2-5	14	NA	CASSPPESQETQYF
TRBV19	TRBJ2-1	15	once	CASRAGTGLRGEQFF
TRBV5-1	TRBJ1-1	16	once	CASSWAREGQNTEAFF
TRBV18	TRBJ2-1	13	NA	CASSPGTNNEQFF
TRBV27	TRBJ2-7	14	few	CASSLKGQGGEQYF
TRBV13	TRBJ1-5	14	few	CASSLRGGQEPQHF